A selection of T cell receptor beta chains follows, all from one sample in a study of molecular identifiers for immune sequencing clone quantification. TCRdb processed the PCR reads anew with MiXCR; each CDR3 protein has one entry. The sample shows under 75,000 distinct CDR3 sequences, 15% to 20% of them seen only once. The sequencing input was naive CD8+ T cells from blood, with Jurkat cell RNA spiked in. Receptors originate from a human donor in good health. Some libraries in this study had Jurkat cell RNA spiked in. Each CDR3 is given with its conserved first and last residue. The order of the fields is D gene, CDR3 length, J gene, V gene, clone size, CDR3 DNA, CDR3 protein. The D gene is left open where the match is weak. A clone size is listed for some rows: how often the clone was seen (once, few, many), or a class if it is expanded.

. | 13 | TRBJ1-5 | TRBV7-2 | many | TGTGCCAGCAGCTTGGGAGGGGTTCAGCCCCAGCATTTT | CASSLGGVQPQHF
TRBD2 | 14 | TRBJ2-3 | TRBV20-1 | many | TGCAGTGCCACCCCGACTAGCGGCACAGATACGCAGTATTTT | CSATPTSGTDTQYF
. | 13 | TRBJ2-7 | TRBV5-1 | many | TGCGCCAGCAGCTCCGGACAGCACTACGAGCAGTACTTC | CASSSGQHYEQYF
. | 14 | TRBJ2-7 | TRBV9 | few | TGTGCCAGCAGCGCCAAGGGGTCCGCCTACGAGCAGTACTTC | CASSAKGSAYEQYF
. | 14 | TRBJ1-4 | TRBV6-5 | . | TGTGCCAGCAGTTACGGGGGGACTAATGAAAAACTGTTTTTT | CASSYGGTNEKLFF
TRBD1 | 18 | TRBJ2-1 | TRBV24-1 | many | TGTGCCACCAGTGATTTGGCCATGGGGACAGGGGGCCGAAATGAGCAGTTCTTC | CATSDLAMGTGGRNEQFF
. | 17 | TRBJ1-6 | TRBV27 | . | TGTGCCAGCAGTTATCCCCTCCAAGACGGAAATAATTCACCCCTCCACTTT | CASSYPLQDGNNSPLHF
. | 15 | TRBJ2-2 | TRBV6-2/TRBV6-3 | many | TGTGCCAGTTGTAGCTCAAGAATGAACACCGGGGAGCTGTTTTTT | CASCSSRMNTGELFF
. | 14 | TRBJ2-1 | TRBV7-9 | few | TGTGCCAGCAGTCCTCACTTGGTATACAATGAGCAGTTCTTC | CASSPHLVYNEQFF
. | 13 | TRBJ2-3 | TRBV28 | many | TGTGCCAGCAATGGGGCAGGTGCTAATACGCAGTATTTT | CASNGAGANTQYF
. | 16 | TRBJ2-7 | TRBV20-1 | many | TGCAGTGCTAGAGGGTGGGAGCGGGCGGTCTACGACGAGCAGTACTTC | CSARGWERAVYDEQYF
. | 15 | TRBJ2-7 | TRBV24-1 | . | TGTGCCACCAGTGATTTTCGCGACCCAGACTACGAGCAGTACTTC | CATSDFRDPDYEQYF
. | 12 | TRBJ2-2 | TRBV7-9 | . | TGTGCCAGCAGCCGAGATTCCGGGGAGCTGTTTTTT | CASSRDSGELFF
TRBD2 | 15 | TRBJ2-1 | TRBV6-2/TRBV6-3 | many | TGTGCCAGCACCGCGGGACTAGCGGCCTACAATGAGCAGTTCTTC | CASTAGLAAYNEQFF
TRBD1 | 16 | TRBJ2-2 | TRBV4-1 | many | TGCGCCAGCAGCCAAGAGGAGACAGGGGGCATCGGGGAGCTGTTTTTT | CASSQEETGGIGELFF
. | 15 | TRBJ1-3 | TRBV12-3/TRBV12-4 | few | TGTGCCAGCACCGGAACTGACGCCTCTGGAAACACCATATATTTT | CASTGTDASGNTIYF
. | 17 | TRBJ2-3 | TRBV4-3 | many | TGCGCCAGCAGCCAAGATCTGGTGGGAGAGGGTTGGGATACGCAGTATTTT | CASSQDLVGEGWDTQYF
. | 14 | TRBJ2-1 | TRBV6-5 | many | TGTGCCAGCAGTTACGATCAAGGGGATTTCGTGGAGTTCTTC | CASSYDQGDFVEFF
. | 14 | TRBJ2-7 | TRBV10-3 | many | TGTGCCATCAGTGAGTCGACGGTCTCCTACGAGCAGTACTTC | CAISESTVSYEQYF
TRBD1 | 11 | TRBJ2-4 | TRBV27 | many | TGTGCAACAGGGGGCCGAACTCCGGAGTACTTC | CATGGRTPEYF
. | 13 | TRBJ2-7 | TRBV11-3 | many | TGTGCCAGCAGCTCCCGGGACACCTACGAGCAGTACTTC | CASSSRDTYEQYF
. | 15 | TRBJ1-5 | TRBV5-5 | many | TGTGCCAGCAGCTTGATAGGGAACTCGAATCAGCCCCAGCATTTT | CASSLIGNSNQPQHF
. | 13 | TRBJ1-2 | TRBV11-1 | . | TGTGCCAGCAGCTTAGCAGTTAACTATGGCTACACCTTC | CASSLAVNYGYTF
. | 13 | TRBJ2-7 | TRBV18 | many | TGTGCCAGCTCACCGCGGGACAGCTACGAGCAGTACTTC | CASSPRDSYEQYF
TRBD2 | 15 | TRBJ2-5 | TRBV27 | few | TGTGCCAGCAGTCTCCAGGGAGCGGGAGTAGAGACCCAGTACTTC | CASSLQGAGVETQYF
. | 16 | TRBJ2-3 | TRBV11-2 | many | TGTGCCAGCAGCTTAGATGCGGGGGCGACCACAGATATGCAGTATTTT | CASSLDAGATTDMQYF
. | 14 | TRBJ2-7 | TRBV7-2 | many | TGTGCCAGCAGTTTAGTGGCAGGGGGGTACGAGCAGTACTTC | CASSLVAGGYEQYF
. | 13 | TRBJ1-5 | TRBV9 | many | TGTGCCAGCAGCCCCACAGGAAATCAGCCCCAGCATTTT | CASSPTGNQPQHF
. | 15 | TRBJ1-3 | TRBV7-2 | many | TGTGCCAGCAGCCGAGACCTGAACCAAGGAAACACCATATATTTT | CASSRDLNQGNTIYF
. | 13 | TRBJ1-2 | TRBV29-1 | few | TGCAGCGTCCCGGGAGGAGGACATGGTGGCTACACCTTC | CSVPGGGHGGYTF
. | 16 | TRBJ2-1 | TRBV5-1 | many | TGCGCCAGCAGCTTGGTTGGCGGTGGCTCCTACAATGAGCAGTTCTTC | CASSLVGGGSYNEQFF
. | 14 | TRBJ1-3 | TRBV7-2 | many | TGTGCCAGCAGCTACGGGATTACTGGAAACACCATATATTTT | CASSYGITGNTIYF
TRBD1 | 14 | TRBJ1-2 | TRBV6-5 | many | TGTGCCAGCAGGAAGACAGGGGGTATCTATGGCTACACCTTC | CASRKTGGIYGYTF
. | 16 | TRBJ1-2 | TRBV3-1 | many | TGTGCCAGCAGCCAACTTCCCGTGGGACCTAACTATGGCTACACCTTC | CASSQLPVGPNYGYTF
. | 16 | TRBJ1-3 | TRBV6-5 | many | TGTGCCAGCAGTTACCTGGGCACCGACTCTGGAAACACCATATATTTT | CASSYLGTDSGNTIYF
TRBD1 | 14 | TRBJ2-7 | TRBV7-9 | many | TGTGCCAGCAGCCCGCAGGACAGGGATCACGAGCAGTACTTC | CASSPQDRDHEQYF
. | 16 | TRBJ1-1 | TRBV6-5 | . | TGTGCCAGCACCCGACCGGTGGGGGGGGGAAACACTGAAGCTTTCTTT | CASTRPVGGGNTEAFF
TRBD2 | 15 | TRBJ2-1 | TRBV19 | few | TGTGCCAGTAGTAGGCTAGCGGCTTCCTACAATGAGCAGTTCTTC | CASSRLAASYNEQFF
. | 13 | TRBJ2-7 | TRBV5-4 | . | TGTGCCAGCAGCTTGCAGGGATTCTACGAGCAGTACTTC | CASSLQGFYEQYF
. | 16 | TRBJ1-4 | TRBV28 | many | TGTGCCAGCAGTTTGTGGGTCGGAACAGTTGGTGAAAAACTGTTTTTT | CASSLWVGTVGEKLFF
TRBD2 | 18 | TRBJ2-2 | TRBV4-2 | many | TGTGCCAGCGGGGGGGGGTTGGAGCGGGATTGGAACACCGGGGAGCTGTTTTTT | CASGGGLERDWNTGELFF
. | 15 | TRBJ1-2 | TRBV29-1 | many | TGCAGCGTTGTCCCCCCCCTGAGGGAAGTGAATGGCTACACCTTC | CSVVPPLREVNGYTF
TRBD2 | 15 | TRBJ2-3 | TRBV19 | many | TGTGCCAGTAGGAAGCGGGAGGGCCTCTCAGATACGCAGTATTTT | CASRKREGLSDTQYF
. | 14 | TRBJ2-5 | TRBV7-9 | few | TGTGCCAGCAGCTTTGAAGGGTTTACAGAGACCCAGTACTTC | CASSFEGFTETQYF
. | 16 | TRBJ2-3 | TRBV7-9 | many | TGTGCCAGCAGCTCCACCCATGAGACGAGCGCAGATACGCAGTATTTT | CASSSTHETSADTQYF
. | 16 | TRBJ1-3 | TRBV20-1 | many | TGCAGTGCTAGAGATCGAACGGGGGAAGCTGGAAACACCATATATTTT | CSARDRTGEAGNTIYF
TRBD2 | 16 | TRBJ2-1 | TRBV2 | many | TGTGCCAGCAGTTCACCGGGACTAGCGGGAGATGATGAGCAGTTCTTC | CASSSPGLAGDDEQFF
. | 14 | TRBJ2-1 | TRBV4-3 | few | TGCGCCAGCAGCCAGGACCTACTTTCCTATGAGCAGTTCTTC | CASSQDLLSYEQFF
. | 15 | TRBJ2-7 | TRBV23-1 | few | TGCGCCAGCAGCCAAAATGGGACATATGTCTACGAGCAGTACTTC | CASSQNGTYVYEQYF
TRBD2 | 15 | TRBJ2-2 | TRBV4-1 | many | TGCGCCAGCAGTCTAGCGGGAGGGCCAACCGGGGAGCTGTTTTTT | CASSLAGGPTGELFF
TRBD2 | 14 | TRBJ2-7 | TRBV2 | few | TGTGCCAGCACCGAGGGGACTATCTCCTACGAGCAGTACTTC | CASTEGTISYEQYF
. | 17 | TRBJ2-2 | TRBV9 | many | TGTGCCAGCAGCGTAAAGACGGCGGATCCTGGCACCGGGGAGCTGTTTTTT | CASSVKTADPGTGELFF
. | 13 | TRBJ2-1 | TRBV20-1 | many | TGCAGTGCGTGGAGGGACACAAACAATGAGCAGTTCTTC | CSAWRDTNNEQFF
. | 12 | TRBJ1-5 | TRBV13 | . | TGTGCCAGCGGTCAGGGTAATCAGCCCCAGCATTTT | CASGQGNQPQHF
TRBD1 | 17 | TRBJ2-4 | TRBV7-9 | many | TGTGCCAGCAGCCCACCGTCCGGGACAGTAGCCAAAAACATTCAGTACTTC | CASSPPSGTVAKNIQYF
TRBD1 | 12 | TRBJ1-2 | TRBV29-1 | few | TGCAGGGTTGTGTCAGGGGGCGATGGCTACACCTTC | CRVVSGGDGYTF
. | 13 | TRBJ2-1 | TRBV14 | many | TGTGCCAGCAGCCAAGCGCTCGGGTATGAGCAGTTCTTC | CASSQALGYEQFF
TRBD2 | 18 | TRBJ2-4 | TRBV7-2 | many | TGTGCCAGCAGCGCCCGACTAGCGGGAGGGGCAGCCAAAAACATTCAGTACTTC | CASSARLAGGAAKNIQYF
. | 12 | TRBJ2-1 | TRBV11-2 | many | TGTGCCAGCAGCTTAGCCCCGATAGAGCAGTTCTTC | CASSLAPIEQFF
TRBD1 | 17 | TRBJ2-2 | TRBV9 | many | TGTGCCAGCAGCGCCCCCCAGGGGGTAATTGGGTTGGGGGAGCTGTTTTTT | CASSAPQGVIGLGELFF